Each of the 18 T cell receptor beta chains below was sequenced from the same sample in a study of blood T cell repertoires in COVID-19. Data came from immunoSEQ multiplex PCR; TCRdb stores just in-frame clones and leaves some out. The repertoire consists of over 110,000 clones, with 80% occurring once and the leading ten covering approximately 3.5%. What was sequenced was peripheral blood. Every receptor here comes from an older man who had recovered from COVID-19.

The chain recombines TRBV5-1 with TRBJ2-7; TRBD1 matches at 9 bases. The junction had 7 bases not matched to a gene; V was cut back by 2 bases and J by 1 base. Germline V gene data show CDR1 as SGHRS and CDR2 as YFSETQ. The CDR3 is 16 residues long. DNA for the CDR3: TGCGCCAGCAGCTTAGGGAGGGACAGGGTGTCCTACGAGCAGTACTTC. Translated: CASSLGRDRVSYEQYF.

The chain links TRBV5-4 to TRBJ2-5; 7 nucleotides agree with TRBD2. The CDR3 has 13 amino acids. Germline loops: CDR1 SGHNT, CDR2 YYREEE (reference sequence). Trimming cost V 4 bases and J 3 bases; bases outside gene matches: 3. The CDR3 DNA is TGTGCCAGCAGCATCCGGGGGGAAGAGACCCAGTACTTC. Amino acids: CASSIRGEETQYF.

The chain has TRBV6-2 or TRBV6-3 and TRBJ2-1, with D possibly TRBD2 on 6 matching bases. Germline V gene data show CDR1 as MNHEY and CDR2 as SVGEGT. This CDR3 has 15 amino acids. The ends were cut back, 6 bases at V and 9 bases at J, with 21 bases in the middle. The CDR3 here is CASSIPGLSRSEQFF. The CDR3 DNA is TGTGCCAGCAGCATTCCGGGACTGTCTCGATCTGAGCAGTTCTTC.

The V and J genes are TRBV3-1 (or the pseudogene TRBV3-2) and TRBJ1-5; the D gene is possibly TRBD1 (6 bases). With 3 bases removed from V and 7 bases from J, the gap between germline ends came to 13 bases. The germline V gene encodes CDR1 LGHDT and CDR2 YNNKEL (reference sequence). The CDR3 spans 14 residues. The CDR3 spells CASSHKQGIQPQHF. CDR3 nucleotide sequence: TGTGCCAGCAGCCACAAACAGGGTATACAGCCCCAGCATTTT.

Only one count was recorded for this clone. The chain is built from TRBV18 and TRBJ2-1; TRBD2 matches at 14 bases. This CDR3 has 16 residues. CDR1 is KGHSH, CDR2 LQKENI, per germline. The V and J ends lost 10 bases and 8 bases, in that order; junction bases with no gene match: 13. The CDR3 DNA reads as TGTGCCATCCCGACTAGCGGGAGGGCCGACCTTGATGAGCAGTTCTTC. Translated: CAIPTSGRADLDEQFF.

CDR3 region: CASNPGRMFSNQPQHF. Here the CDR3 DNA reads TGTGCCAGTAACCCGGGTCGGATGTTTAGCAATCAGCCCCAGCATTTT. J is TRBJ1-5 and V is TRBV19; D remains ambiguous. This CDR3 is 16 amino acids long. CDR1 is LNHDA and CDR2 is SQIVND in the germline V gene (reference sequence). The V and J ends lost 7 bases and 0 bases respectively, with 16 bases between them.

This sequence joins TRBV29-1 and TRBJ1-5; D call uncertain. The CDR3 contains 13 residues. V lost 6 bases to trimming and J lost 2 bases, with 11 bases between them. Germline values: CDR1 SQVTM, CDR2 ANQGSEA. CDR3 loop: CSVGEVGNQPQHF. CDR3 sequence (DNA): TGCAGCGTCGGGGAGGTTGGCAATCAGCCCCAGCATTTT.

The CDR3 DNA reads TGTGCCAGCAGTGAAGATCAGGGGGCTGGCACTGAAGCTTTCTTT. Protein sequence: CASSEDQGAGTEAFF. The V call is TRBV2, the J call TRBJ1-1, with 8 bases that match TRBD1. V trimming: 1 base; J trimming: 4 bases; junction bases outside the gene matches: 5. The CDR3 is 15 amino acids. CDR1 and CDR2 from the germline V gene are SNHLY and FYNNEI.

V gene TRBV27 combines with J gene TRBJ1-6; D may be TRBD1 (5 bases). CDR1 and CDR2 from the germline V gene are MNHEY and SMNVEV (reference sequence). Between the trimmed V and J ends, which lost 3 bases and 8 bases, there was a span of 14 bases. The CDR3 has 15 amino acids. The CDR3 DNA is TGTGCCAGCAGTTTTCGGCGGGGGAACTATTCACCCCTCCACTTT. This gives the protein CASSFRRGNYSPLHF.

This clone has a single count. The chain is built from TRBV6-2 or TRBV6-3 and TRBJ2-1, with 10 bases aligning to TRBD2. The length of the CDR3 is 16 residues. The germline V gene has CDR1 MNHEY and CDR2 SVGEGT. Unmatched junction bases numbered 8, after V lost 5 bases and J lost 4 bases. CDR3: CASSRPGTSVYNEQFF. In DNA, the CDR3 is TGTGCCAGCAGTAGACCCGGGACTAGCGTGTACAATGAGCAGTTCTTC.

The chain couples TRBV25-1 to TRBJ2-5; TRBD1 matches at 7 bases. Looked up from germline, CDR1 is MGHDK and CDR2 is SYGVNS. The CDR3 is made up of 16 amino acids. J gave up 0 bases and V 2 bases, and 6 bases lay outside the gene matches. CDR3 amino acids: CASSEDRAGYQETQYF. CDR3 DNA sequence: TGTGCCAGCAGTGAAGACAGGGCAGGGTACCAAGAGACCCAGTACTTC.

Here the CDR3 reads CASILVQGSRAQYF. The CDR3 DNA is TGTGCCAGCATACTAGTACAGGGCAGCAGGGCGCAGTATTTT. V gene TRBV2 combines with J gene TRBJ2-3, with D perhaps TRBD1 (6 bases). CDR1 and CDR2 (germline): SNHLY, FYNNEI. Trimming shortened V by 7 bases and J by 10 bases, and 21 bases separated the two germline ends. This CDR3 is 14 amino acids long.

The chain has TRBV30 and TRBJ1-2, with TRBD1 as a possible D gene (5 bases). In germline, CDR1 is GTSNPN, CDR2 SVGIG (reference sequence). V lost 0 bases and J 8 bases, leaving 13 bases between the germline ends. The CDR3 spans 13 residues. CDR3 sequence: CAWSVLQGLGYTF. CDR3 bases: TGTGCCTGGAGTGTACTGCAGGGACTGGGCTACACCTTC.

V is TRBV25-1 and J is TRBJ2-7, with TRBD1 matching over 8 bases. The CDR3 contains 15 residues. J lost 5 bases, V lost 7 bases, and 13 bases had no gene match. Germline values: CDR1 MGHDK, CDR2 SYGVNS. The CDR3 nucleotides are TGTGCCAGCACCTCCCCCGGACAGGGAACAAACGAGCAGTACTTC. It yields the protein CASTSPGQGTNEQYF.

The chain links TRBV4-1 to TRBJ1-4; possibly TRBD1 for D (5 bases). Germline CDR1 MGHRA, CDR2 YSYEKL. V dropped 0 bases and J dropped 6 bases, with 11 bases sitting between them. The CDR3 spans 15 residues. CDR3 sequence (DNA): TGCGCCAGCAGCCAAGAAGGCAGGGCTTATGAAAAACTGTTTTTT. Translated: CASSQEGRAYEKLFF.

This rearrangement joins TRBV5-6 to TRBJ2-7, with 15 bases that match TRBD2. Trimming took 4 bases from V and 6 from J; bases not matched to a gene: 5. This CDR3 has 15 amino acids. The germline V gene encodes CDR1 SGHDT and CDR2 YYEEEE. CDR3 sequence reads: CASSSGTSGGSEQYF. In DNA, the CDR3 is TGTGCCAGCAGCAGCGGGACTAGCGGGGGGAGCGAGCAGTACTTC.

The gene calls are TRBV4-3 and TRBJ2-3, with a tentative D call TRBD1 (5 bases). The ends were cut back, 5 bases at V and 0 bases at J, with 6 bases in the middle. The CDR3 runs to 13 residues. Germline values: CDR1 LGHNA, CDR2 YSLEER. DNA of the CDR3: TGCGCCAGCAGCGGGGCTAGCACAGATACGCAGTATTTT. This codes for CASSGASTDTQYF.

This sequence joins TRBV3-1 (or the pseudogene TRBV3-2) and TRBJ2-7; possibly TRBD1 for D (5 bases). CDR3 length: 12 residues. Trimming pared 3 bases from V and 5 bases from J, leaving 8 bases between. Germline CDR1 and CDR2: LGHDT and YNNKEL (reference sequence). CDR3 sequence (DNA): TGTGCCAGCAGCCATCTACAGGACGAGCAGTACTTC. Amino acid sequence: CASSHLQDEQYF.